The text below deals with one T cell receptor (beta chain). No antigen is known for it. V lost 2 bases, J lost 9 bases, and 13 bases lay in between. Per germline, CDR1 KGHSH and CDR2 LQKENI. The CDR3 spans 13 residues. This sample was included in a study of beta chain features in type 1 diabetes. Study outcomes and limitations: In all four CD4+ subsets, TCRB CDR3 length was significantly, moderately reduced in type 1 diabetes.

Sequenced material consisted of expressed TCRB transcripts (all of the isolated RNA was reverse transcribed). The protocol was immunoSEQ multiplex PCR, while the TCRdb copy is restricted to in-frame clones and leaves out a portion. Of around 250,000 clones detected, 13% to 15% appear once; the ten largest clones hold under 0.02%. Sequencing used naive CD4+ T cells from blood. The gene calls are TRBV18 and TRBJ1-1, with TRBD1 as a possible D gene (6 bases). This clonotype originated in a man aged 25 to 40 with type 1 diabetes. CDR3 in amino acids: CASSPGAGEQAFF. The CDR3 nucleotides are TGTGCCAGCTCACCAGGGGCAGGGGAGCAAGCTTTCTTT.